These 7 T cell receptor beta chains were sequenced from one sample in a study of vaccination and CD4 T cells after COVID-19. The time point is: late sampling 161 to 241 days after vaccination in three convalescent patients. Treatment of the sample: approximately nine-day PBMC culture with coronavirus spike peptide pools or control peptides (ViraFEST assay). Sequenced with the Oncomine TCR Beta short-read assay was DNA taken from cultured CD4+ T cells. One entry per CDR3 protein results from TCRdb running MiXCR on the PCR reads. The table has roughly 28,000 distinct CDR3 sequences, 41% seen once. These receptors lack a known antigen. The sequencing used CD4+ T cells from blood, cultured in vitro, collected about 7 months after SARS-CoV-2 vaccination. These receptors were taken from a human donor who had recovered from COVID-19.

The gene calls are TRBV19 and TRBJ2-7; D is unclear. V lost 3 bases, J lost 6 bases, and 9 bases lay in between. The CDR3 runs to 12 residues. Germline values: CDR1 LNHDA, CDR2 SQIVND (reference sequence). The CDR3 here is CASSMVGSEQYF. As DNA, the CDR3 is TGTGCCAGTAGTATGGTAGGGTCCGAGCAGTACTTC.

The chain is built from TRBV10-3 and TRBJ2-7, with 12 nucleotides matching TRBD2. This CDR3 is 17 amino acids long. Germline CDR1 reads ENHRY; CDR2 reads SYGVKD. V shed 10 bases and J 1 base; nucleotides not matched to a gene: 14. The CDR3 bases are TGTGCCACAGCGAGACTAGCGGGAGTGAGTGGGTCCTACGAGCAGTACTTC. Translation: CATARLAGVSGSYEQYF.

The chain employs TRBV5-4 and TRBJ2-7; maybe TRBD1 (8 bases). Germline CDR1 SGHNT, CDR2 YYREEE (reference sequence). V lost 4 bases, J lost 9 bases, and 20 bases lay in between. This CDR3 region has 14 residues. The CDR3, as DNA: TGTGCCAGCAGCAACAGCGGGACAGGAAAGGGGCAGTACTTC. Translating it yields CASSNSGTGKGQYF.

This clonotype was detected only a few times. DNA of the CDR3: TGTGCCAGCAGCTTGGACGGTAATTCACCCCTCCACTTT. It translates to CASSLDGNSPLHF. V and J are TRBV5-8 and TRBJ1-6; no definite D call. CDR1 and CDR2 from the germline V gene are SGHTS and YDEGEE. The CDR3 totals 13 residues. Trimming removed 0 bases from V and 6 bases from J, with 4 bases in between.

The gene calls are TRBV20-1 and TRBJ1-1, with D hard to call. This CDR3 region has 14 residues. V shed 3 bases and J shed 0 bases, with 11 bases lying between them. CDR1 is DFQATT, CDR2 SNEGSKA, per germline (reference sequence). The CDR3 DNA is TGCAGTGCTAGGGATGTCGGGTTGAACACTGAAGCTTTCTTT. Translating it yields CSARDVGLNTEAFF.

The DNA of the CDR3 is TGTGCCAGCAGTCAAGGGACGGGGGCGGCCACTGAAGCTTTCTTT. Its translation: CASSQGTGAATEAFF. The chain has TRBV6-1 and TRBJ1-1; weak D call: TRBD1 (6 bases). CDR1 MNHNS and CDR2 SASEGT come from the germline V gene. The CDR3 extends over 15 amino acids. V lost 5 bases and J 4 bases, leaving 17 bases between the germline ends.

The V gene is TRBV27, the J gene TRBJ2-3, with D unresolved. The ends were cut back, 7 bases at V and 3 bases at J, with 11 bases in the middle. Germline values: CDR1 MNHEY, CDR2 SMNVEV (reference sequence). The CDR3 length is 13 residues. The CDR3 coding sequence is TGTGCCAGCAAACCTTCAGCGACAGATACGCAGTATTTT. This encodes CASKPSATDTQYF.